The sequence of this T cell receptor beta chain was determined in a study of CD8+CD57+ T cells in acquired aplastic anemia. The authors sequenced patients whose flow cytometry had shown CD8+CD57+ cell expansion. Both TCR beta VDJ combination and CDR3 sequence profiling were carried out. Genomic DNA was the template for this profiling. TCRdb re-called the reads with MiXCR, one entry per CDR3 protein. The table shows 200,000 to 250,000 distinct CDR3 sequences, with 65% occurring only once. V lost 1 base to trimming and J lost 2 bases, with 8 bases between them. Germline loops: CDR1 MGHRA, CDR2 YSYEKL. The CDR3 has 14 amino acids.

V is TRBV4-1 and J is TRBJ1-2; D is ambiguous. This receptor was taken from a human donor with aplastic anemia. The sample taken for sequencing was sorted CD4+, CD8+, or CD8+CD57+ T cells (not recorded which) from PBMCs. The CDR3 region is CASSQARYNYGYTF. In DNA, the CDR3 is TGCGCCAGCAGCCAAGCCAGGTACAACTATGGCTACACCTTC.